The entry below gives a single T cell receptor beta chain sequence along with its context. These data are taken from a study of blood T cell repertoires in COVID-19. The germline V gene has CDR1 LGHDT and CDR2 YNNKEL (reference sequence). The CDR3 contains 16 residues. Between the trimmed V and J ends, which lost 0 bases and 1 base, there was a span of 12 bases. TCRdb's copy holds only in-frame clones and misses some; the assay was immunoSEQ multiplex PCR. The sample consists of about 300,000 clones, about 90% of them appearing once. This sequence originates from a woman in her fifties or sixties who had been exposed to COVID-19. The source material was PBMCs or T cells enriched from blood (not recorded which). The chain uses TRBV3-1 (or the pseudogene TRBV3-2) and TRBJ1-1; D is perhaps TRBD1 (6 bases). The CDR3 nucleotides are TGTGCCAGCAGCCAAGAATCGGTCAGGGGGAACACTGAAGCTTTCTTT. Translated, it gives CASSQESVRGNTEAFF.